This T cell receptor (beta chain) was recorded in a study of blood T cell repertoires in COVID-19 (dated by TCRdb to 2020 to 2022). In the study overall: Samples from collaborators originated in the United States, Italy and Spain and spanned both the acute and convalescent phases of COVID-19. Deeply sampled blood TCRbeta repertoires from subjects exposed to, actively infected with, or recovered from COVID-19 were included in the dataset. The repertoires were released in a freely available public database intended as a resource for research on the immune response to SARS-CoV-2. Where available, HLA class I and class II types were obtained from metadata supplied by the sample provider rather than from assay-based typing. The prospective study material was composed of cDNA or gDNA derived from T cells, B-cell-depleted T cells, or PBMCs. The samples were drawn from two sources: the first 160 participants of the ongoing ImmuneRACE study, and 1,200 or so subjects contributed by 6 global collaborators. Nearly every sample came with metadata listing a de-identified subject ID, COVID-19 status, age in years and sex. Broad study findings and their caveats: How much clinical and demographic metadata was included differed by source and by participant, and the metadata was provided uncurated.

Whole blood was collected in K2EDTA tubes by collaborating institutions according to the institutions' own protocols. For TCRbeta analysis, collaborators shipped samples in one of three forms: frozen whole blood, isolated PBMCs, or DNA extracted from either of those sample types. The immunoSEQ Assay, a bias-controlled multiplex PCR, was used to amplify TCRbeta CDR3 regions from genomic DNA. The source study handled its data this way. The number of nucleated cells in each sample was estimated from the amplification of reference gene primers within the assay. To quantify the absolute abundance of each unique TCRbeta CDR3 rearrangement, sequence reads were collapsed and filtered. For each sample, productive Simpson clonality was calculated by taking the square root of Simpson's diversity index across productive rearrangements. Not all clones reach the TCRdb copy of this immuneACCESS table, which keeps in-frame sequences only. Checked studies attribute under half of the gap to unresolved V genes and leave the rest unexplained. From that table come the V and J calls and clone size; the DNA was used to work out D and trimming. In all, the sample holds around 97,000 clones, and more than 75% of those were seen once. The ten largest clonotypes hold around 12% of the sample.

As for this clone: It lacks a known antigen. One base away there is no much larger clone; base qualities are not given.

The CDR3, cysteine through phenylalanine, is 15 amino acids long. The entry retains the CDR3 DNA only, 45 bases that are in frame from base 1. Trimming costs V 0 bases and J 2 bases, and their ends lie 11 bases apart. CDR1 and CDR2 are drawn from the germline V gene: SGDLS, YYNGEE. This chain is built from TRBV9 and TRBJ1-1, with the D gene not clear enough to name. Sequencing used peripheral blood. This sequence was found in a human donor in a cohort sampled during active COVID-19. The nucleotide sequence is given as TGTGCCAGCAGCGTAGACCCGGGAAAAAACACTGAAGCTTTCTTT. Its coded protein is CASSVDPGKNTEAFF.